A selection of T cell receptor beta chains follows, all from one sample in a study of blood T cell repertoires in COVID-19. Only in-frame clones appear in the TCRdb table, and some are missing; sequencing was by immunoSEQ multiplex PCR. This table has about 380,000 clones, about 87% appearing once. The sequenced sample was PBMCs or T cells enriched from blood (not recorded which). The receptors were gathered from a man aged 25 to 40 who had recovered from COVID-19. The CDR3 runs from the conserved cysteine through the conserved F or W. A D gene is named only where the DNA matches it firmly. Not every row has a clone size; where given, it reads once, few, many or a size class.

>TRBJ2-3|NA|NA|TRBV24-1
CATSDPTSTDTQYF
TGTGCCACCAGTGACCCGACTAGCACAGATACGCAGTATTTT
>TRBJ1-5|few|NA|TRBV27
CASGTGNQPQHF
TGTGCCAGCGGTACGGGCAATCAGCCCCAGCATTTT
>TRBJ1-5|NA|TRBD1|TRBV6-5
CASSYSTGANQPQHF
TGTGCCAGCAGTTACTCGACAGGGGCCAATCAGCCCCAGCATTTT
>TRBJ1-1|NA|TRBD1|TRBV6-5
CASSTTGVEAFF
TGTGCCAGCAGTACAACAGGGGTTGAAGCTTTCTTT
>TRBJ1-3|NA|NA|TRBV12-3/TRBV12-4
CASSFGVGNTIYF
TGTGCCAGCAGTTTCGGGGTAGGAAACACCATATATTTT
>TRBJ1-4|NA|NA|TRBV18
CASSPGRERNEKLFF
TGTGCCAGCTCACCTGGTCGCGAACGTAATGAAAAACTGTTTTTT
>TRBJ2-7|NA|NA|TRBV12-3/TRBV12-4
CASSRGQNEQYF
TGTGCCAGCAGTCGAGGGCAAAACGAGCAGTACTTC
>TRBJ2-7|NA|NA|TRBV5-1
CASSANSYEQYF
TGCGCCAGCAGCGCGAACTCCTACGAGCAGTACTTC
>TRBJ2-7|NA|TRBD1|TRBV5-1
CASSLRDRVYEQYF
TGCGCCAGCAGCTTGAGGGACAGGGTCTACGAGCAGTACTTC
>TRBJ1-2|few|NA|TRBV7-2
CASSLAMRGVNYGYTF
TGTGCCAGCAGCTTAGCGATGCGGGGGGTTAACTATGGCTACACCTTC
>TRBJ2-7|NA|TRBD1|TRBV7-6
CASSSDREYEQYF
TGTGCCAGCAGCTCGGACAGGGAATACGAGCAGTACTTC
>TRBJ2-1|once|TRBD2|TRBV27
CASSLWGGSSYNEQFF
TGTGCCAGCAGTTTATGGGGGGGGAGCTCCTACAATGAGCAGTTCTTC
>TRBJ1-4|NA|NA|TRBV30
CAWSLPLAGGGNEKLFF
TGTGCCTGGAGTCTCCCCTTGGCCGGTGGAGGTAATGAAAAACTGTTTTTT
>TRBJ1-4|many|NA|TRBV10-3
CAISESAQEGKLFF
TGTGCCATCAGTGAATCTGCGCAGGAGGGAAAACTGTTTTTT
>TRBJ2-5|NA|NA|TRBV6-5
CASSSQGATKTQYF
TGTGCCAGCAGCTCTCAAGGGGCTACGAAGACCCAGTACTTC
>TRBJ2-1|NA|TRBD1|TRBV9
CASSVATMGTGRNEQFF
TGTGCCAGCAGCGTAGCTACTATGGGGACAGGGAGAAATGAGCAGTTCTTC
>TRBJ2-2|NA|NA|TRBV5-4
CASSRQGFGSGELFF
TGTGCCAGCAGCCGTCAGGGGTTTGGAAGCGGGGAGCTGTTTTTT
>TRBJ1-5|NA|NA|TRBV5-8
CASSLATVGNQPQHF
TGTGCCAGCAGCTTGGCCACAGTAGGCAATCAGCCCCAGCATTTT
>TRBJ2-5|NA|TRBD1|TRBV5-1
CASSLAGPQGAQETQYF
TGCGCCAGCAGCTTGGCCGGACCTCAGGGGGCCCAAGAGACCCAGTACTTC
>TRBJ2-1|once|NA|TRBV19
CASSRDPQGFVDEQFF
TGTGCCAGTAGTAGAGACCCACAGGGATTTGTGGATGAGCAGTTCTTC
>TRBJ2-3|once|TRBD2|TRBV2
CASSESSGGTDTQYF
TGTGCCAGCAGTGAGTCTAGCGGGGGCACAGATACGCAGTATTTT
>TRBJ2-7|NA|NA|TRBV9
CASSVGGESSYEQYF
TGTGCCAGCAGCGTAGGTGGGGAGAGCTCCTACGAGCAGTACTTC
>TRBJ2-4|NA|NA|TRBV7-9
CASSLVSSGLAKNIQYF
TGTGCCAGCAGCTTAGTTTCTTCGGGATTAGCCAAAAACATTCAGTACTTC
>TRBJ1-2|NA|TRBD1|TRBV19
CASSTLQGLGGYTF
TGTGCCAGTAGTACCCTACAGGGGCTAGGAGGCTACACCTTC
>TRBJ1-5|NA|NA|TRBV30
CAWSVGGNQPQHF
TGTGCCTGGAGTGTAGGGGGAAATCAGCCCCAGCATTTT
>TRBJ1-1|NA|NA|TRBV11-1
CASSLSPGTNKGEAFF
TGTGCCAGCAGCCTAAGCCCGGGGACAAATAAGGGAGAAGCTTTCTTT
>TRBJ1-6|few|NA|TRBV30
CAWKDTEGPYNSPLHF
TGTGCCTGGAAGGACACGGAGGGTCCATATAATTCACCCCTCCACTTT
>TRBJ1-2|NA|NA|TRBV5-1
CASSSQDMGDGYTF
TGCGCCAGCAGCTCCCAGGATATGGGTGATGGCTACACCTTC
>TRBJ2-3|NA|TRBD2|TRBV9
CASSRLKGRGAPDTQYF
TGTGCCAGCAGTCGCCTCAAAGGGCGGGGGGCCCCAGATACGCAGTATTTT
>TRBJ2-2|NA|TRBD1|TRBV9
CASSPRGPSAGELFF
TGTGCCAGCAGCCCAAGGGGGCCATCGGCCGGGGAGCTGTTTTTT
>TRBJ1-5|NA|NA|TRBV19
CASRLGHREDQPQHF
TGTGCCAGTAGACTAGGACACCGGGAGGATCAGCCCCAGCATTTT
>TRBJ1-2|NA|TRBD1|TRBV18
CASSPGTASNYGYTF
TGTGCCAGCTCCCCTGGGACAGCCTCTAACTATGGCTACACCTTC
>TRBJ2-7|once|NA|TRBV3-1/TRBV3-2
CASSPLGQSYEQYF
TGTGCCAGCAGCCCCTTGGGGCAGAGCTACGAGCAGTACTTC
>TRBJ2-3|once|NA|TRBV9
CASSSHGGGVKTDTQYF
TGTGCCAGCAGCTCCCATGGAGGGGGGGTAAAAACAGATACGCAGTATTTT
>TRBJ2-2|NA|NA|TRBV12-5
CASGPGQPTGELFF
TGTGCTAGTGGTCCCGGACAGCCCACCGGGGAGCTGTTTTTT
>TRBJ1-6|NA|NA|TRBV9
CASSAGGGSPNSPLHF
TGTGCCAGCAGCGCGGGGGGGGGTTCCCCGAATTCACCCCTCCACTTT
>TRBJ2-7|NA|NA|TRBV3-1/TRBV3-2
CASSPGTPYEQYF
TGTGCCAGCAGCCCGGGGACACCCTACGAGCAGTACTTC